This T cell receptor beta chain was recorded in a study of neurological immune-mediated disorders. TCRdb called the 5' RACE reads again in MiXCR, with one record for every CDR3 protein. The table has tens of thousands of distinct CDR3 sequences, about 4% seen once; the top ten hold about 2%. The table lists this clonotype with many counts. Trimming left V 1 base short and J 0 bases short, with 13 bases between. This CDR3 is built from 16 residues. Germline CDR1 reads SGHRS; CDR2 reads YFSETQ. The specimen was CD4+ T cells from blood. The origin of this receptor is a woman in her thirties or forties with multiple sclerosis. V usage is TRBV5-1 and J usage is TRBJ1-1, with TRBD1 as a possible D gene (6 bases). The CDR3 sequence is CASSLRADRMNTEAFF. The CDR3 nucleotides are TGCGCCAGCAGCTTGAGGGCTGACAGGATGAACACTGAAGCTTTCTTT.